This TCR beta chain was sequenced for a study of blood T cell repertoires in COVID-19. Sequencing used immunoSEQ multiplex PCR; TCRdb keeps in-frame clones, though not all of them. The data show some 67,000 clones, over 70% seen once. This CDR3 is 11 amino acids long. Per germline, CDR1 MNHEY and CDR2 SVGAGI. The V gene lost 6 bases and the J gene lost 7 bases, with 9 bases spanning the gap. The TCR sequence derives from a man aged 45-60 years with active COVID-19. The V call is TRBV6-5, the J call TRBJ1-1; no firm D call. The sequenced sample consisted of peripheral blood. The CDR3 bases are TGTGCCAGCAGAGCGGCTATTGAAGCTTTCTTT. Protein sequence: CASRAAIEAFF.